This T cell receptor beta chain was observed in a study of blood T cell repertoires in COVID-19. CDR3 size: 12 residues. V dropped 3 bases and J dropped 9 bases, with 6 bases sitting between them. Clones were read by immunoSEQ multiplex PCR, and TCRdb kept only the in-frame ones, dropping some. Altogether 130,000 or so clones are present, approximately 90% being singletons, with the ten largest covering around 2.3%. This clonotype was obtained from a human donor with COVID-19, enrolled during active disease. The donor label of this sample is uncertain. The chain couples TRBV12-3 or TRBV12-4 to TRBJ1-6; D is uncertain. Source material: peripheral blood. CDR3 residues: CASSFSGSPLHF. CDR3 coding DNA: TGTGCCAGCAGTTTCTCGGGTTCACCCCTCCACTTT.